This T cell receptor (beta chain) was identified during a study of T cell responses to AZD1222 COVID-19 vaccine. Study outcomes and limitations: Following two doses of AZD1222, Spike-specific TCR breadth and depth rose. As reported, nearly half of all spike-specific TCRs target variant regions that are unmutated. Most donors were white British and more were female, and clonal diversity was possibly underestimated.

CDR3 length equals 16 residues. The germline CDR1 and CDR2 sequences are MNHEY and SVGAGI. V dropped 2 bases and J dropped 5 bases, with 19 bases sitting between them. Details on this clone: Antigen unknown.

Measured with immunoSEQ multiplex PCR; TCRdb has only the in-frame clones, and not every one. The sample contains 150,000 to 200,000 clones, just over 85% of which appear only once. The rearrangement links TRBV6-5 to TRBJ2-7; a weak D match, TRBD1 (6 bases). The sample in question was peripheral blood, obtained on day 0 of AZD1222 vaccination. The TCR sequence derives from an adult in good health. This CDR3 is CASSYLQDSDLDEQYF. In nucleotides, the CDR3 is TGTGCCAGCAGTTACCTCCAGGACAGCGACTTGGACGAGCAGTACTTC.